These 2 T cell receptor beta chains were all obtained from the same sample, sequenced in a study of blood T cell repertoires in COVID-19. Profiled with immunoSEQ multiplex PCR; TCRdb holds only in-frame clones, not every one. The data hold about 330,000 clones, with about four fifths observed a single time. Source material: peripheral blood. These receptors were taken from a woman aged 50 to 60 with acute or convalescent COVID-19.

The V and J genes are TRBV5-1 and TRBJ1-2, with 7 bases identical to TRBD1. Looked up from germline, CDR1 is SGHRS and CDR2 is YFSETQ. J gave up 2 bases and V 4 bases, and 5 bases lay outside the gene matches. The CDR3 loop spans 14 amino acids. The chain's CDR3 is CASSNQGGNYGYTF. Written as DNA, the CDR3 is TGCGCCAGCAGCAACCAGGGGGGCAACTATGGCTACACCTTC. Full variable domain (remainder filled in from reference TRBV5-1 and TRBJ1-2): KAGVTQTPRYLIKTRGQQVTLSCSPISGHRSVSWYQQTPGQGLQFLFEYFSETQRNKGNFPGRFSGRQFSNSRSEMNVSTLELGDSALYLCASSNQGGNYGYTFGSGTRLTVV.

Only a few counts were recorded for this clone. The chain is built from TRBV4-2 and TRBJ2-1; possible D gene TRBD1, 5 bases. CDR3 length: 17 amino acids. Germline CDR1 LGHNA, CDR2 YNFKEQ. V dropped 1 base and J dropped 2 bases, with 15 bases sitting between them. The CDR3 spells CASSQGWGGFTYNEQFF. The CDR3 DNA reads TGTGCCAGCAGCCAAGGATGGGGCGGCTTCACCTACAATGAGCAGTTCTTC.